The 3 T cell receptor beta chains reported below all come from one sample, sequenced in a study of blood T cell repertoires in COVID-19. The assay was immunoSEQ multiplex PCR, and TCRdb's table has in-frame clones only and misses some. The data contain 150,000 to 200,000 clones, roughly 80% of them singletons. Sequencing was done on a sample of PBMCs or T cells enriched from blood (not recorded which). These receptor sequences come from a woman in her sixties who had recovered from COVID-19.

The chain couples TRBV10-1 to TRBJ1-1; tentatively, D is TRBD1 (6 bases). Germline V gives CDR1 WNHNN, CDR2 SYGVQD (reference sequence). V was pared by 0 bases and J by 5 bases, with 16 bases between. This CDR3 contains 16 residues. CDR3 nucleotides: TGCGCCAGCAGTGAGTCGCGGGGGGCGCTTAGGACTGAAGCTTTCTTT. Encoded protein: CASSESRGALRTEAFF.

This clone was observed many times. J is TRBJ1-1 and V is TRBV14, with 8 bases that match TRBD1. This CDR3 comprises 14 residues. The ends lost 7 bases at V and 4 bases at J; junction bases unmatched: 8. The germline V gene encodes CDR1 SGHDN and CDR2 FVKESK. The CDR3 region has the DNA TGTGCCAGCATCCAGACAGGGGCGGGCACTGAAGCTTTCTTT. Amino acid sequence: CASIQTGAGTEAFF.

Only one count was recorded for this clone. The V and J genes are TRBV5-1 and TRBJ1-3; possible D gene TRBD1, 5 bases. The CDR3 contains 16 residues. The V end was cut by 1 base, the J end by 0 bases, with 11 bases between. Germline CDR1 reads SGHRS; CDR2 reads YFSETQ. In nucleotides, the CDR3 is TGCGCCAGCAGCTTGAACCCCACAGGCTCTGGAAACACCATATATTTT. This sequence encodes CASSLNPTGSGNTIYF.